This T cell receptor beta chain was observed in a study of T-cell reconstitution after alpha-beta-depleted transplantation in children. Study results and limitations: Reportedly, only several hundred clones from non-depleted graft cells drove alpha-beta T-cell counts at about two months. Some patients' high day-60 TCRbeta diversity was attributed to recipient cells surviving conditioning. Most T-cell counts and diversity one year after the transplant came from T cells that were newly produced.

Preparing the TCRbeta library involved the use of unique molecular identifiers. A single record per CDR3 protein comes from TCRdb applying MiXCR to the PCR reads. The table shows about 310,000 distinct CDR3 sequences, with roughly 25% occurring only once. This clonotype was recorded a few times. Its antigen is not known. The CDR3 is made up of 11 amino acids. Between the trimmed V and J ends, which lost 5 bases and 5 bases, there was a span of 6 bases. The chain uses TRBV12-3 or TRBV12-4 and TRBJ1-1; D gene uncertain. The sample was PBMCs, mostly from graft donor cells, taken 180 days after TCRalphabeta/CD19-depleted stem cell transplant. This clonotype was sampled from a male patient aged 10 to 17 who had a stem cell transplant for acute lymphoblastic leukemia, so the T cells may come from the graft donor. CDR3 protein: CASSTGTEAFF. The CDR3 DNA reads as TGTGCCAGCAGTACCGGGACTGAAGCTTTCTTT.